This TCR beta chain is from a study of T-cell reconstitution after alpha-beta-depleted transplantation in children. This clonotype was detected once. For TCRbeta, the library was prepared with unique molecular identifiers. Using its own MiXCR run on the PCR reads, TCRdb lists one record per CDR3 protein. The data show a few hundred thousand distinct CDR3 sequences, roughly 11% seen once. Germline CDR1 is SGDLS and CDR2 is YYNGEE. The V gene lost 3 bases and the J gene lost 4 bases, with 13 bases spanning the gap. The CDR3 totals 15 residues. The rearrangement joins TRBV9 to TRBJ1-4, with D perhaps matching TRBD1 (5 bases). This TCR derives from a human donor who donated a stem cell graft to a child with acute myeloid leukemia. This material consisted of PBMCs from the stem cell graft donor, taken from the stem cell graft. In DNA, the CDR3 is TGTGCCAGCAGCGCCCGGGGCCAGGGTAATGAAAAACTGTTTTTT. Its protein is CASSARGQGNEKLFF.